The rows below give T cell receptor beta chains drawn from one sample of a study of T cells in Graves' hyperthyroidism and ophthalmopathy. TCRdb re-called the multiplex PCR reads through MiXCR, storing one row per CDR3 protein. The repertoire holds about 560,000 distinct CDR3 sequences, with around 15% as singletons. The sample taken for sequencing was blood. The source is a middle-aged woman with Graves' hyperthyroidism. Both conserved end residues are part of each CDR3. A D gene is named only where the DNA matches it firmly. Some rows mark clone size as missing; the rest say once, few, many or name a class of expanded clone.

15,-,TRBJ2-6,-,TRBV19,TGTGCCAGTAGTATAGTGGAAAAGGGGGCCAACGTCCTGACTTTC,CASSIVEKGANVLTF
17,-,TRBJ1-5,-,TRBV27,TGTGCCAGCCGGTATGGCGGGGGGACGGTAAGCAATCAGCCCCAGCATTTT,CASRYGGGTVSNQPQHF
16,many,TRBJ2-5,TRBD2,TRBV6-5,TGTGCCAGCAGTTACTCGACTAGCCTAGCCCAAGAGACCCAGTACTTC,CASSYSTSLAQETQYF
14,many,TRBJ2-1,TRBD2,TRBV20-1,TGCAGTGCTAGTAGGCTAGCGGTCAACAATGAGCAGTTCTTC,CSASRLAVNNEQFF
16,-,TRBJ2-1,TRBD2,TRBV2,TGTGCCAGCAGTGAAGGGACTAGCGGGCTGTACAATGAGCAGTTCTTC,CASSEGTSGLYNEQFF
16,many,TRBJ2-1,TRBD1,TRBV5-1,TGCGCCAGCAGCTTGTTAGGACAGGGGTCGAACAATGAGCAGTTCTTC,CASSLLGQGSNNEQFF
18,-,TRBJ1-5,-,TRBV4-1,TGCGCCAGCAGCCAAATGGGGGTGGGCCAAAATAGCAATCAGCCCCAGCATTTT,CASSQMGVGQNSNQPQHF
15,few,TRBJ1-1,-,TRBV4-2,TGTGCCAGCAGCCAAGATTTCGCCATGAACACTGAAGCTTTCTTT,CASSQDFAMNTEAFF
17,-,TRBJ2-7,TRBD2,TRBV27,TGTGCCAGCAGTCCCGCCGCCCTGATAGCGGGACCCTACGAGCAGTACTTC,CASSPAALIAGPYEQYF
16,-,TRBJ1-1,TRBD1,TRBV5-4,TGTGCCAGCAGCTTGGAGACAGGGCCTAAGCACACTGAAGCTTTCTTT,CASSLETGPKHTEAFF
15,-,TRBJ2-7,TRBD2,TRBV18,TGTGCCAGCTCACCGAGCGGGGGCAGGGCCTACGAGCAGTACTTC,CASSPSGGRAYEQYF
13,-,TRBJ1-1,-,TRBV24-1,TGTGCCACCAGTGACCCCCAGGGAAGGGAAGCTTTCTTT,CATSDPQGREAFF
14,-,TRBJ1-1,-,TRBV28,TGTGCCGGCAGCGGGGGACCGACCAGCACAGAAGCTTTCTTT,CAGSGGPTSTEAFF
14,-,TRBJ1-1,TRBD1,TRBV19,TGTGCCAGTAGGGCCGGGACAGGGGTTACTGAAGCTTTCTTT,CASRAGTGVTEAFF
13,few,TRBJ2-7,-,TRBV14,TGTGCCAGCAGCGTAGACCCGCCGCGCGAGCAGTACTTC,CASSVDPPREQYF
16,-,TRBJ1-1,TRBD1,TRBV7-6,TGTGCCAGCAGCTTAGTAAGGGCTACAGGGGCTGAGGGAGCTTTCTTT,CASSLVRATGAEGAFF
16,-,TRBJ1-4,TRBD1,TRBV5-1,TGCGCCAGCAGCTTGGGCCTGACAGGGGGCAGTGAAAAACTGTTTTTT,CASSLGLTGGSEKLFF
13,many,TRBJ2-3,TRBD1,TRBV2,TGTGCCAGCACTTTGGGACAGACAGATACGCAGTATTTT,CASTLGQTDTQYF
13,many,TRBJ1-2,-,TRBV27,TGTGCCAGCAGTCATAATGGGGGAGACGGCTACACCTTC,CASSHNGGDGYTF
14,-,TRBJ2-7,-,TRBV12-3/TRBV12-4,TGTGCCAGCAGTCACGATGACAGGTACTACGAGCAGTACTTC,CASSHDDRYYEQYF
16,many,TRBJ1-5,-,TRBV7-8,TGTGCCAGCAGCTTAGCTGGGGCGGGGAACAATCAGCCCCAGCATTTT,CASSLAGAGNNQPQHF
14,-,TRBJ1-1,-,TRBV7-9,TGTGCCAGCAGCGTAGTACAGCTGAACACTGAAGCTTTCTTT,CASSVVQLNTEAFF
16,many,TRBJ2-7,TRBD1,TRBV20-1,TGCAGTGCACACGATCCGGGACAGGGTCGGGTTTACGAGCAGTACTTC,CSAHDPGQGRVYEQYF
16,few,TRBJ2-2,-,TRBV19,TGTGCCAGTAGTTTTTCAGGAAGGCGGGTGCCCGGGGAGCTGTTTTTT,CASSFSGRRVPGELFF
14,-,TRBJ2-6,-,TRBV5-1,TGCGCCAGCAAACAGAGCTCTGGGGCCAACATCCTGACTTTC,CASKQSSGANILTF
14,few,TRBJ2-3,-,TRBV28,TGTGCCAGCAGTGGGACTGGGTGGGCAGATACGCAGTATTTT,CASSGTGWADTQYF
14,many,TRBJ2-1,-,TRBV9,TGTGCCAGCAGCGAGGGCAGCTTCGGGGATGAGCAGTTCTTC,CASSEGSFGDEQFF
13,-,TRBJ1-1,-,TRBV5-1,TGCGCCAGCAGCTTCGACGGGTTCACTGAAGCTTTCTTT,CASSFDGFTEAFF
14,few,TRBJ2-1,TRBD1,TRBV28,TGTGCCAGCAGTTCCCCGACAGGGGACAATGAGCAGTTCTTC,CASSSPTGDNEQFF
15,many,TRBJ2-7,TRBD1,TRBV12-3/TRBV12-4,TGTGCCAGCAGTTCGGACAGGGCTAGCTCCTACGAGCAGTACTTC,CASSSDRASSYEQYF